Sequencing of this T cell receptor beta chain was carried out in a study of CD8 T cells in Susac syndrome. An amount of RNA that ranged from roughly 0.45 to 1 ug was reverse transcribed with random hexamers. TCRdb reanalysed the immunoSEQ multiplex PCR reads using MiXCR and keeps one entry per CDR3 protein. The sample holds under 200,000 distinct CDR3 sequences, more than 85% seen once. Germline loops: CDR1 MGHRA, CDR2 YSYEKL. The CDR3 consists of 14 residues. Trimming removed 3 bases at V and 4 bases at J, with 12 bases between. The sequence came from a human donor with Susac syndrome. Sequenced input: CD8+ T cells from PBMCs. This rearrangement joins TRBV4-1 to TRBJ2-5; the D gene is possibly TRBD2 (7 bases). CDR3 coding DNA: TGCGCCAGCAGCCACGGGGGCGGGGGAGAGACCCAGTACTTC. It translates to CASSHGGGGETQYF.